The clone carrying this T cell receptor beta chain was detected once. This specimen belongs to a study of cytomegalovirus exposure and HLA in healthy donors. Sequenced by immunoSEQ multiplex PCR; TCRdb stores in-frame clones only, minus some. The table shows more than 95,000 clones, with 88% occurring only once. V was shortened by 0 bases and J by 4 bases, with 12 bases between the two germline ends. CDR1 LGHNA and CDR2 YSLEER come from the germline V gene. The length of the CDR3 is 15 residues. This sequence originates from a man younger than 30 in good health and CMV-seropositive. The sequenced sample consisted of PBMCs. The rearrangement uses TRBV4-3 and TRBJ1-1; D perhaps matches TRBD1 (5 bases). The CDR3 region is CASSQDPGGGTEAFF. CDR3 bases: TGCGCCAGCAGCCAAGATCCCGGGGGGGGCACTGAAGCTTTCTTT.